The present entry profiles one TCR beta chain with its context. This sample stems from a study of blood T cell repertoires in COVID-19. TCRdb's table, derived via immunoSEQ multiplex PCR, lists solely in-frame clones and lacks some. Here the sample spans approximately 270,000 clones, 70% to 90% being singletons. In germline, CDR1 is MNHNS, CDR2 SASEGT. V was pared by 3 bases and J by 8 bases, with 10 bases between. This CDR3 is 12 amino acids long. Sequences were obtained from peripheral blood. This TCR was recovered from a man in his late teens or twenties with active or convalescent COVID-19. This rearrangement joins TRBV6-1 to TRBJ1-2; D uncertain. In DNA, the CDR3 is TGTGCCAGCAGTGACGCGCGGGGAGGCTACACCTTC. Protein: CASSDARGGYTF.